This TCR beta chain is from a study of blood T cell repertoires in COVID-19. Turning to the study itself: Donors in the United States, Italy and Spain gave samples during acute or convalescent COVID-19. T cells, B-cell-depleted T cells, or PBMCs provided the cDNA or gDNA that served as material.

The CDR3 runs to 14 residues. Per the authors' pipeline: Researchers report that nucleated cell counts were estimated from reference gene primer amplification. Data came from immunoSEQ multiplex PCR; TCRdb stores just in-frame clones and leaves some out. The V and J calls and clone size are taken from that table; D and trimming were inferred from the DNA. This table holds approximately 90,000 clones, less than 90% found once. This clonotype was obtained from a man aged 55 to 69 with acute or convalescent COVID-19. Sequenced sample: peripheral blood. The chain is built from TRBV21-1 and TRBJ2-7; the DNA was not used to check the table's D call, TRBD2. TRBV21-1 is a listed pseudogene. CDR3 bases: TGTGCCAGCAGCAAAGCCCTTCGGGATTACGAGCAGTACTTC. Its translation: CASSKALRDYEQYF.